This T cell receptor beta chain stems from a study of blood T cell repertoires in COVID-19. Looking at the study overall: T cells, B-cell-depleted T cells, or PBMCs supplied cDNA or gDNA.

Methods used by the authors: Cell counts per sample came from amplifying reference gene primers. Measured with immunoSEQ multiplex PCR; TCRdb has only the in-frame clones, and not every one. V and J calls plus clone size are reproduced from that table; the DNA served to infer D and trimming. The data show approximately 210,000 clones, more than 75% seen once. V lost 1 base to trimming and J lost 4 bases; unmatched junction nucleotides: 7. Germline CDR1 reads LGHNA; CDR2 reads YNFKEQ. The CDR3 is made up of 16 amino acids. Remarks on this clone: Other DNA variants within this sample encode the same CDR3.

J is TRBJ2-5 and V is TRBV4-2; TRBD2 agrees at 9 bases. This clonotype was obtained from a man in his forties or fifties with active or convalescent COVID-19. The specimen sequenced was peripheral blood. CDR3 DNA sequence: TGTGCCAGCAGCCAAGTCTCTAGCGGGACGGGAGAGACCCAGTACTTC. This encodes CASSQVSSGTGETQYF.